This T cell receptor (beta chain) was sequenced for a study of blood T cell repertoires in COVID-19. At the level of the study: PBMCs, B-cell-depleted T cells, or T cells provided the cDNA or gDNA that made up the material.

In the original workflow: Counts of nucleated cells, estimated from reference gene primer amplification, were obtained. The repertoire was sequenced with immunoSEQ multiplex PCR; TCRdb's copy has only in-frame clones and lacks some. The V and J calls and the clone size are those of that table, but D and trimming were determined from the DNA. The sample shows 99,000 or so clones, about 87% of them seen only once. Germline V gene sequence: CDR1 LNHDA, CDR2 SQIVND (reference sequence). The CDR3 consists of 14 residues. V was trimmed by 8 bases and J by 7 bases, leaving 15 bases between them. In this sample, this clone turned up a few times.

Sequencing was done on a sample of peripheral blood. The sequence was obtained from a man aged 45-65 years with acute or convalescent COVID-19. This sequence joins TRBV19 and TRBJ2-6; D possibly corresponds to TRBD2 (5 bases). Here the CDR3 DNA reads TGTGCCAGTTCCTTGACGGGGATAGCCAACGTCCTGACTTTC. It yields the protein CASSLTGIANVLTF.